The 15 T cell receptor beta chains below were found in one sample sequenced in a study of T cells in localized non-small cell lung cancer. Only in-frame clones appear in the TCRdb table, and some are missing; sequencing was by immunoSEQ multiplex PCR. The repertoire holds tens of thousands of clones, about 89% seen once, with about 20% in the top ten. Sequencing was performed on peripheral blood, taken before any cancer treatment. Receptor source: a man aged 40 to 70 with stage I lung adenocarcinoma.

Many counts were recorded for this clone. This chain connects TRBV6-5 to TRBJ2-1; D may be TRBD2 (6 bases). This CDR3 has 16 amino acids. Trimming removed 2 bases from V and 7 bases from J, with 18 bases in between. Germline CDR1 reads MNHEY; CDR2 reads SVGAGI. Here the CDR3 reads CASSYPYGGRGNEQFF. CDR3 DNA sequence: TGTGCCAGCAGTTACCCTTACGGGGGTCGGGGAAATGAGCAGTTCTTC.

The genes are TRBV5-1 and TRBJ2-1; possibly TRBD1 for D (5 bases). Trimming took 0 bases from V and 4 from J, leaving 11 bases between them. The CDR3 covers 15 residues. Germline CDR1 SGHRS, CDR2 YFSETQ. CDR3 loop: CASSLVQGGYNEQFF. In nucleotides, the CDR3 is TGCGCCAGCAGCTTGGTCCAGGGCGGATACAATGAGCAGTTCTTC.

The chain couples TRBV28 to TRBJ2-2, with D unresolved. The CDR3 spans 13 residues. The germline V gene encodes CDR1 MDHEN and CDR2 SYDVKM. The V end was cut by 3 bases, the J end by 4 bases, with 6 bases between. The CDR3 region is CASSFPSTGELFF. The CDR3 coding sequence is TGTGCCAGCAGTTTCCCCTCCACCGGGGAGCTGTTTTTT. Based on the CDR3 plus reference TRBV28 and TRBJ2-2, the full variable domain is DVKVTQSSRYLVKRTGEKVFLECVQDMDHENMFWYRQDPGLGLRLIYFSYDVKMKEKGDIPEGYSVSREKKERFSLILESASTNQTSMYLCASSFPSTGELFFGEGSRLTVL.

Concerning this clone itself: The junction differs from germline at one of its ends, possibly a read error. The same CDR3 is also encoded by other DNA sequences in this sample. The CDR3 spells CASSQGRWETQYF. CDR3 nucleotide sequence: TGCGCCAGCAGTCAAGGAAGATGGGAGACCCAGTACTTC. The V gene is TRBV4-3, the J gene TRBJ2-5; D unclear. Germline V gene lookup returns CDR1 LGHNA and CDR2 YSLEER. The CDR3 sequence is 13 residues long.

Here the CDR3 DNA reads TGCGCCAGCAGCTTGCCGACAGGGTTATCTAGCACAGATACGCAGTATTTT. Translated: CASSLPTGLSSTDTQYF. The chain has TRBV5-1 and TRBJ2-3; 7 bases line up with TRBD1. Looked up from germline, CDR1 is SGHRS and CDR2 is YFSETQ. The CDR3 sequence is 17 residues long. The ends lost 1 base at V and 0 bases at J; junction bases unmatched: 8.

V and J are TRBV5-1 and TRBJ1-1, with D tentatively TRBD1 (5 bases). CDR3 size: 13 residues. Germline V CDR1 and CDR2: SGHRS, YFSETQ. The V end lost 4 bases, the J end lost 6 bases, and 13 bases lay between the germline ends. The CDR3 DNA follows: TGCGCCAGCAGCCCGGGACCGGGGCCTGAAGCTTTCTTT. Translation: CASSPGPGPEAFF.

This chain connects TRBV11-2 to TRBJ1-3; no clear D gene. There are 14 residues in the CDR3. Germline V gives CDR1 SGHAT, CDR2 FQNNGV. V lost 1 base to trimming and J lost 0 bases, with 4 bases between them. This chain's CDR3 is CASSLAGSGNTIYF. The DNA for the CDR3 is TGTGCCAGCAGCTTAGCGGGCTCTGGAAACACCATATATTTT.

This rearrangement joins TRBV2 to TRBJ1-1; weak D call: TRBD1 (6 bases). The CDR3 contains 16 residues. Trimming removed 6 bases at V and 11 bases at J, with 28 bases between. Germline-derived CDR1 and CDR2 are SNHLY and FYNNEI. Written as DNA, the CDR3 is TGTGCCAGCAGGGGCGACAGGACGGATGGAAACAGTCGGGCTTTCTTT. Its translation: CASRGDRTDGNSRAFF.

V gene TRBV7-2 combines with J gene TRBJ1-2; D is unresolved. V was shortened by 0 bases and J by 0 bases, with 8 bases between the two germline ends. The CDR3 is 15 amino acids. Germline V gene sequence: CDR1 SGHTA, CDR2 FQGNSA. The CDR3 DNA reads as TGTGCCAGCAGCTTAGCGGTGAGAGCTAACTATGGCTACACCTTC. Residues: CASSLAVRANYGYTF.

The rearrangement joins TRBV10-2 to TRBJ1-1; TRBD1 matches 7 bases. In germline, CDR1 is WSHSY, CDR2 SAAADI. The trim removed 7 bases at V and 5 bases at J, leaving 7 bases unmatched. The CDR3 has 13 amino acids. The CDR3 loop is CASTETGKTEAFF. The CDR3 DNA follows: TGCGCCAGCACCGAGACAGGGAAGACTGAAGCTTTCTTT.

CDR3 coding DNA: TGTGCCAGCAGCCCGGGACAGGGGAATCAGCCCCAGCATTTT. Its protein product is CASSPGQGNQPQHF. The chain has TRBV6-5 and TRBJ1-5; TRBD1 matches 10 bases. Germline CDR1 MNHEY, CDR2 SVGAGI. With 6 bases clipped from V and 4 bases from J, the junction kept 3 bases outside the gene matches. The CDR3 covers 14 residues.

The chain combines TRBV28 with TRBJ2-1; perhaps TRBD2 as D (6 bases). The V gene lost 3 bases and the J gene lost 7 bases, with 13 bases spanning the gap. Germline loops: CDR1 MDHEN, CDR2 SYDVKM. The CDR3 is 14 residues long. CDR3 protein: CASSFGSSGNEQFF. CDR3 nucleotides: TGTGCCAGCAGTTTCGGGAGTTCGGGAAATGAGCAGTTCTTC.

The chain has TRBV14 and TRBJ1-5, with D uncertain. Germline values: CDR1 SGHDN, CDR2 FVKESK. The CDR3 is 13 amino acids. V was clipped by 0 bases and J by 5 bases, with 5 bases between them. CDR3 loop: CASSQEGDQPQHF. The CDR3 DNA reads TGTGCCAGCAGCCAAGAGGGAGATCAGCCCCAGCATTTT.

This chain links TRBV6-1 with TRBJ2-1, with D perhaps TRBD2 (5 bases). Trimming left V 5 bases short and J 6 bases short, with 11 bases between. Per germline, CDR1 MNHNS and CDR2 SASEGT. The length of the CDR3 is 13 residues. The CDR3 is CASSRQLGNEQFF. Written as DNA, the CDR3 is TGTGCCAGCAGTCGTCAACTAGGCAATGAGCAGTTCTTC.

The chain employs TRBV7-2 and TRBJ2-1; D is uncertain. Trimming left V 6 bases short and J 8 bases short, with 8 bases between. Germline V CDR1 and CDR2: SGHTA, FQGNSA. CDR3 length: 11 amino acids. In nucleotides, the CDR3 is TGTGCCAGCAGGCTAGTCTATGAGCAGTTCTTC. This gives the protein CASRLVYEQFF. Based on the CDR3 plus reference TRBV7-2 and TRBJ2-1, the full variable domain is GAGVSQSPSNKVTEKGKDVELRCDPISGHTALYWYRQSLGQGLEFLIYFQGNSAPDKSGLPSDRFSAERTGGSVSTLTIQRTQQEDSAVYLCASRLVYEQFFGPGTRLTVL.